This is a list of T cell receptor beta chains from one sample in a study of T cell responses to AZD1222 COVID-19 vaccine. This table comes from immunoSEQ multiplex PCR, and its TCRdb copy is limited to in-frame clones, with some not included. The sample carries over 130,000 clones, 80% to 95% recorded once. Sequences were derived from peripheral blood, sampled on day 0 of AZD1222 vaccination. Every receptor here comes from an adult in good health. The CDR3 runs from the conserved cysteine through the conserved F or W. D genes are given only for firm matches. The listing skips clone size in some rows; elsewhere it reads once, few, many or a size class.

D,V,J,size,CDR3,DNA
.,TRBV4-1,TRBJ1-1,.,CASSQQTLGVGVTDNTEAFF,TGCGCCAGCAGCCAACAAACCCTGGGAGTCGGGGTCACCGACAACACTGAAGCTTTCTTT
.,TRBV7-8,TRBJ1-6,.,CASSLDGGGGRSPLHF,TGTGCCAGCAGCTTAGACGGAGGAGGGGGTCGGTCACCCCTCCACTTT
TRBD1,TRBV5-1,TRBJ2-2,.,CASSFNPRDRGAGELFF,TGCGCCAGCAGCTTTAATCCCCGGGACAGGGGGGCCGGGGAGCTGTTTTTT
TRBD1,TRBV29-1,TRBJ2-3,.,CSVVGGATDTQYF,TGCAGCGTTGTAGGGGGCGCCACAGATACGCAGTATTTT
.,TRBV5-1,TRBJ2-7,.,CASSEGEGYEQYF,TGCGCCAGCAGCGAGGGGGAGGGCTACGAGCAGTACTTC
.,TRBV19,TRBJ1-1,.,CASTRRINTEAFF,TGTGCCAGTACTCGACGGATTAACACTGAAGCTTTCTTT
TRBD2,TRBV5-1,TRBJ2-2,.,CASSPMTSGGTGELFF,TGCGCCAGCAGCCCCATGACTAGCGGGGGTACCGGGGAGCTGTTTTTT
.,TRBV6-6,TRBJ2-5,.,CASSRIGQNQETQYF,TGTGCCAGCAGTCGAATCGGACAAAACCAAGAGACCCAGTACTTC
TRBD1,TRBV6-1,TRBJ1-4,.,CASSEGQGGEKLFF,TGTGCCAGCAGTGAGGGACAGGGGGGTGAAAAACTGTTTTTT
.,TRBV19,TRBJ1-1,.,CASSRTVEAFF,TGTGCCAGTAGCCGGACAGTTGAAGCTTTCTTT
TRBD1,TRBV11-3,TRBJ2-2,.,CASSKGAVTGELFF,TGTGCCAGCAGTAAGGGGGCCGTCACCGGGGAGCTGTTTTTT
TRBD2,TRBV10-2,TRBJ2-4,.,CASSTSGTSAAGAALAKNIQYF,TGCGCCAGCAGTACATCCGGGACTAGCGCCGCCGGGGCGGCGCTAGCCAAAAACATTCAGTACTTC
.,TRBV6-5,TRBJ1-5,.,CASRRGGSSNQPQHF,TGTGCCAGCAGAAGAGGGGGATCGAGCAATCAGCCCCAGCATTTT
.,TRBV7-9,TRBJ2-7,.,CASSHGILSYEQYF,TGTGCCAGCAGCCATGGTATCCTCTCCTACGAGCAGTACTTC
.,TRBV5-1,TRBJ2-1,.,CASSPQDRSTTYNEQFF,TGCGCCAGCAGCCCCCAGGACAGATCAACGACATACAATGAGCAGTTCTTC
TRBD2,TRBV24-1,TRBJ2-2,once,CATSDGWGGRAKNGELFF,TGTGCCACCAGTGACGGTTGGGGCGGGAGGGCGAAAAACGGGGAGCTGTTTTTT
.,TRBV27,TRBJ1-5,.,CASSRDTRYSNQPQHF,TGTGCCAGCAGTCGGGACACGCGATATAGCAATCAGCCCCAGCATTTT
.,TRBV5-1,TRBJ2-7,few,CASSFLRDTAYEQYF,TGCGCCAGCAGCTTCCTCCGGGACACGGCCTACGAGCAGTACTTC
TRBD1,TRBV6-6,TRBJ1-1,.,CASTKLGQANTEAFF,TGTGCCAGCACCAAGCTCGGACAGGCGAACACTGAAGCTTTCTTT
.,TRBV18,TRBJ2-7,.,CASSPGINPYEQYF,TGTGCCAGCTCCCCAGGTATTAATCCGTACGAGCAGTACTTC
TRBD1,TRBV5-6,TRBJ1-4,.,CASSLDRGLGNEKLFF,TGTGCCAGCAGTCTGGACAGGGGGCTCGGTAATGAAAAACTGTTTTTT
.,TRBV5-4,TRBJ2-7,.,CASGFVGSYEQYF,TGTGCCAGCGGATTCGTGGGGTCCTACGAGCAGTACTTC
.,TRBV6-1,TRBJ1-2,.,CASSEAGTGSYGYTF,TGTGCCAGCAGTGAAGCCGGGACGGGGAGCTATGGCTACACCTTC